The 9 T cell receptor beta chains listed next were all sequenced from one sample in a study of graft-versus-host responses after intestinal transplantation. For these receptors, no antigen is known. The method was immunoSEQ multiplex PCR; TCRdb's version includes in-frame clones alone and lacks a portion of them. This sample has about 39,000 clones, with over 90% found just once. The input for sequencing was unstimulated CD8+ T cells sorted from spleen or lymph node cells, taken before transplant. The receptors were gathered from a human donor who was the organ donor for an intestinal transplant.

This chain uses TRBV7-6 with TRBJ1-6; 7 bases line up with TRBD1. The CDR3 sequence is 15 residues long. Germline CDR1 SGHVS, CDR2 FNYEAQ. V was pared by 5 bases and J by 2 bases, with 3 bases of the junction left unmatched. The CDR3 bases are TGTGCCAGCAGCCAAGGGGGCCCCTATAATTCACCCCTCCACTTT. Its translation: CASSQGGPYNSPLHF.

The chain couples TRBV29-1 to TRBJ2-2, with D tentatively TRBD2 (5 bases). Per the germline V gene, CDR1 is SQVTM and CDR2 is ANQGSEA. The CDR3 length is 13 residues. V lost 5 bases to trimming and J lost 5 bases, with 12 bases between them. CDR3 bases: TGCAGCGTTAGGGAGCCTATGACCGGGGAGCTGTTTTTT. This translates into CSVREPMTGELFF.

This chain uses TRBV4-1 with TRBJ1-2; TRBD1 is a possible D gene (5 bases). Trimming pared 0 bases from V and 5 bases from J, leaving 13 bases between. There are 15 residues in the CDR3. CDR1 and CDR2 from the germline V gene are MGHRA and YSYEKL. The CDR3 DNA is TGCGCCAGCAGCCAAGAACCAGGGCTAGGTTATGGCTACACCTTC. Amino acid sequence: CASSQEPGLGYGYTF.

The CDR3 sequence is CASSIRDEQFF. Written as DNA, the CDR3 is TGTGCCAGCAGTATCAGAGATGAGCAGTTCTTC. V is TRBV27 and J is TRBJ2-1; D not resolved. The length of the CDR3 is 11 residues. Trimming took off 5 bases at V and 8 bases at J, with 7 bases between the two ends. Looked up from germline, CDR1 is MNHEY and CDR2 is SMNVEV (reference sequence).

The chain recombines TRBV28 with TRBJ2-1, with unresolved D. There are 11 residues in the CDR3. Trimming pared 5 bases from V and 4 bases from J, leaving 3 bases between. Per germline, CDR1 MDHEN and CDR2 SYDVKM. CDR3 DNA: TGTGCCAGCAGTCCATACAATGAGCAGTTCTTC. Amino acids: CASSPYNEQFF.

V gene TRBV29-1 combines with J gene TRBJ2-1, with 8 bases identical to TRBD2. Germline V gene sequence: CDR1 SQVTM, CDR2 ANQGSEA. The CDR3 is 13 amino acids. J lost 7 bases, V lost 4 bases, and 6 bases had no gene match. DNA for the CDR3: TGCAGCGTTGCGGGAGGGCCCGGGAATGAGCAGTTCTTC. Amino acids: CSVAGGPGNEQFF.

The V and J genes are TRBV29-1 and TRBJ2-7, with a weak D call TRBD2 (6 bases). V gave up 7 bases and J gave up 0 bases, with 10 bases separating them. Germline V gene lookup returns CDR1 SQVTM and CDR2 ANQGSEA. This CDR3 is 12 amino acids long. The CDR3 bases are TGCAGCGGAGGGGACTTCTCCTACGAGCAGTACTTC. The encoded protein is CSGGDFSYEQYF.

This chain uses TRBV27 with TRBJ2-1, with a tentative D call TRBD2 (7 bases). The V end was cut by 6 bases, the J end by 4 bases, with 13 bases between. The CDR3 has 14 amino acids. CDR1 is MNHEY and CDR2 is SMNVEV in the germline V gene (reference sequence). The CDR3 loop is CASRSGTKYNEQFF. In DNA form, the CDR3 reads TGTGCCAGCAGAAGCGGGACAAAGTACAATGAGCAGTTCTTC.

This clone was recorded only once. V and J are TRBV6-5 and TRBJ2-7, with 7 bases lining up with TRBD1. V lost 6 bases, J lost 3 bases, and 8 bases stayed unmatched. The CDR3 sequence is 14 residues long. Germline V gene sequence: CDR1 MNHEY, CDR2 SVGAGI. The CDR3 spells CASSWGQHNYEQYF. The CDR3 region has the DNA TGTGCCAGCAGCTGGGGACAGCATAACTACGAGCAGTACTTC.